A selection of T cell receptor beta chains follows, all from one sample in a study of T cells in Graves' hyperthyroidism and ophthalmopathy. TCRdb fed the multiplex PCR reads into MiXCR, producing one record per CDR3 protein. The profile shows 20,000 to 30,000 distinct CDR3 sequences, 45% to 50% of them singletons. Input material: blood. These receptors were collected from a woman aged 40 to 55 with Graves' hyperthyroidism that later progressed to Graves' ophthalmopathy. Both conserved end residues are part of each CDR3. Each record gives: clone size, D gene, J gene, V gene, CDR3 DNA, CDR3 protein. D genes are given only for firm matches. The size entry is marked missing in some rows and otherwise reads once, few, many or a size class.

abundance: -
d_gene: TRBD1
j_gene: TRBJ1-4
v_gene: TRBV18
CDR3nt: TGTGCCAGCTCACCCGACAGGGGCACGGGGGAAAAACTGTTTTTT
CDR3aa: CASSPDRGTGEKLFF

abundance: -
d_gene: TRBD1
j_gene: TRBJ2-5
v_gene: TRBV7-3
CDR3nt: TGTGCCAGCAGCGTGGGACAGCAAGAGACCCAGTACTTC
CDR3aa: CASSVGQQETQYF

abundance: few
d_gene: -
j_gene: TRBJ1-2
v_gene: TRBV20-1
CDR3nt: TGCAGTGCTAGGCCCGACTCCTATGGCTACACCTTC
CDR3aa: CSARPDSYGYTF

abundance: -
d_gene: -
j_gene: TRBJ2-3
v_gene: TRBV6-5
CDR3nt: TGTGCCAGCAGTCCCCGGGAGCCCACAGATACGCAGTATTTT
CDR3aa: CASSPREPTDTQYF

abundance: few
d_gene: -
j_gene: TRBJ2-1
v_gene: TRBV7-8
CDR3nt: TGTGCCAGCAGCTTAGACAGCTCCTACAATGAGCAGTTCTTC
CDR3aa: CASSLDSSYNEQFF

abundance: -
d_gene: -
j_gene: TRBJ2-1
v_gene: TRBV20-1
CDR3nt: TGCAGTGCTAGTTACCCTAGTCGTGGGGCAAATGAGCAGTTCTTC
CDR3aa: CSASYPSRGANEQFF

abundance: -
d_gene: -
j_gene: TRBJ1-3
v_gene: TRBV2
CDR3nt: TGTGCCAGCAGTTTTCGGGGGTCTGGAAACACCATATATTTT
CDR3aa: CASSFRGSGNTIYF

abundance: -
d_gene: -
j_gene: TRBJ2-7
v_gene: TRBV5-1
CDR3nt: TGCGCCAGCAGCTTCGGTAGCGGTAGCTCCTACGAGCAGTACTTC
CDR3aa: CASSFGSGSSYEQYF

abundance: -
d_gene: -
j_gene: TRBJ1-4
v_gene: TRBV10-3
CDR3nt: TGTGCCATCAGTGAGTCATTGGCGAGGGATGAAAAACTGTTTTTT
CDR3aa: CAISESLARDEKLFF

abundance: -
d_gene: TRBD1
j_gene: TRBJ2-7
v_gene: TRBV25-1
CDR3nt: TGTGCCAGCCTCGGACAGGGGATTTCCTACGAGCAGTACTTC
CDR3aa: CASLGQGISYEQYF

abundance: many
d_gene: TRBD1
j_gene: TRBJ1-1
v_gene: TRBV3-1
CDR3nt: TGTGCCAGCAGCCAGACTTACAGGGGGGACACTGAAGCTTTCTTT
CDR3aa: CASSQTYRGDTEAFF

abundance: -
d_gene: -
j_gene: TRBJ2-7
v_gene: TRBV11-2
CDR3nt: TGTGCCAGCAGCGAGGGACAACCTTACGAGCAGTACTTC
CDR3aa: CASSEGQPYEQYF

abundance: -
d_gene: -
j_gene: TRBJ2-7
v_gene: TRBV11-2
CDR3nt: TGTGCCAGCAACGTATTTCCCCTTTCGGCTAGCAGAAGCTCCTACGAGCAGTACTTC
CDR3aa: CASNVFPLSASRSSYEQYF

abundance: -
d_gene: -
j_gene: TRBJ2-7
v_gene: TRBV6-2/TRBV6-3
CDR3nt: TGTGCCAGCAATCTGGAGCAGTACTTC
CDR3aa: CASNLEQYF

abundance: medium-sized
d_gene: TRBD2
j_gene: TRBJ2-3
v_gene: TRBV20-1
CDR3nt: TGCAGTGCTAGAGTAGCGGGAGTTAGCACAGATACGCAGTATTTT
CDR3aa: CSARVAGVSTDTQYF

abundance: -
d_gene: TRBD2
j_gene: TRBJ2-2
v_gene: TRBV7-6
CDR3nt: TGTGCCAGCAGCCCTTCCCTAGCGGGTTACTCGAACACCGGGGAGCTGTTTTTT
CDR3aa: CASSPSLAGYSNTGELFF

abundance: -
d_gene: -
j_gene: TRBJ1-1
v_gene: TRBV19
CDR3nt: TGTGCCAGTAGTAAGGGGGGAAGAACTGAAGCTTTCTTT
CDR3aa: CASSKGGRTEAFF

abundance: few
d_gene: TRBD1
j_gene: TRBJ2-3
v_gene: TRBV10-3
CDR3nt: TGTGCCATCACGGGGACAGTCACAGATACGCAGTATTTT
CDR3aa: CAITGTVTDTQYF

abundance: medium-sized
d_gene: -
j_gene: TRBJ2-7
v_gene: TRBV19
CDR3nt: TGTGCCAGTAGTTTAGCGGCAAACGAGCAGTACTTC
CDR3aa: CASSLAANEQYF

abundance: -
d_gene: TRBD2
j_gene: TRBJ2-7
v_gene: TRBV6-1
CDR3nt: TGTGCCAGCACCAGAAAGGGACTAACCTACGAGCAGTACTTC
CDR3aa: CASTRKGLTYEQYF

abundance: once
d_gene: -
j_gene: TRBJ1-5
v_gene: TRBV19
CDR3nt: TGTGCCAGTATTGGAAACCTGGGGGGAAGGGGGAATCAGCCCCAGCATTTT
CDR3aa: CASIGNLGGRGNQPQHF

abundance: few
d_gene: -
j_gene: TRBJ1-6
v_gene: TRBV7-9
CDR3nt: TGTGCCAGCAGCTTAGGATCCTCGAGTTCACCCCTCCACTTT
CDR3aa: CASSLGSSSSPLHF

abundance: -
d_gene: TRBD2
j_gene: TRBJ2-3
v_gene: TRBV29-1
CDR3nt: TGCAGCGTTGCGGCAGCGGGAGGCCCCCCCACAGATACGCAGTATTTT
CDR3aa: CSVAAAGGPPTDTQYF

abundance: -
d_gene: -
j_gene: TRBJ2-3
v_gene: TRBV20-1
CDR3nt: TGCAGTGCTGTACATAGGGGGAGGGACACAGATACGCAGTATTTT
CDR3aa: CSAVHRGRDTDTQYF

abundance: -
d_gene: TRBD2
j_gene: TRBJ2-7
v_gene: TRBV20-1
CDR3nt: TGCAGTGCTAGATTGGGACTAGCGAGACTCTACGAGCAGTACTTC
CDR3aa: CSARLGLARLYEQYF

abundance: -
d_gene: -
j_gene: TRBJ1-2
v_gene: TRBV5-4
CDR3nt: TGTGCCAGCAGCGGAAACAGGGAGGGAGGCTATGGCTACACCTTC
CDR3aa: CASSGNREGGYGYTF

abundance: -
d_gene: -
j_gene: TRBJ1-6
v_gene: TRBV6-5
CDR3nt: TGTGCCAGCAGTTACACAGTTTTGGCTTTAGATTCACCCCTCCACTTT
CDR3aa: CASSYTVLALDSPLHF

abundance: -
d_gene: TRBD2
j_gene: TRBJ2-5
v_gene: TRBV11-2
CDR3nt: TGTGCCAGCAGCTTAGTGAGGTCTAGCGGGGTAGGCAGGGAGACCCAGTACTTC
CDR3aa: CASSLVRSSGVGRETQYF

abundance: few
d_gene: -
j_gene: TRBJ1-2
v_gene: TRBV15
CDR3nt: TGTGCCACCAGCAGAGAACGGACGGACTATTATGGCTACACCTTC
CDR3aa: CATSRERTDYYGYTF

abundance: many
d_gene: -
j_gene: TRBJ1-2
v_gene: TRBV5-4
CDR3nt: TGTGCCAGCAGCTTGGAGAAGGATGGCTACACCTTC
CDR3aa: CASSLEKDGYTF

abundance: -
d_gene: TRBD1
j_gene: TRBJ2-5
v_gene: TRBV7-9
CDR3nt: TGTGCCAGCACCCCCTGGGAGACAGGGATTTTAGAGACCCAGTACTTC
CDR3aa: CASTPWETGILETQYF

abundance: -
d_gene: -
j_gene: TRBJ2-1
v_gene: TRBV7-9
CDR3nt: TGTGCCAGCCACATGGGGCCTCAGTTCTTC
CDR3aa: CASHMGPQFF

abundance: many
d_gene: -
j_gene: TRBJ1-5
v_gene: TRBV27
CDR3nt: TGTGCCAGCAGTTTCCGACAGAACAATCAGCCCCAGCATTTT
CDR3aa: CASSFRQNNQPQHF

abundance: -
d_gene: -
j_gene: TRBJ1-2
v_gene: TRBV12-3/TRBV12-4
CDR3nt: TGTGCCAGCAGCCCCCACGGGGCATATGGCTACACCTTC
CDR3aa: CASSPHGAYGYTF

abundance: medium-sized
d_gene: -
j_gene: TRBJ1-6
v_gene: TRBV12-3/TRBV12-4
CDR3nt: TGTGCCAGCAGTGATCCAGGCAATTCACCCCTCCACTTT
CDR3aa: CASSDPGNSPLHF

abundance: few
d_gene: TRBD2
j_gene: TRBJ2-3
v_gene: TRBV7-2
CDR3nt: TGTGCCAGCAGCTTAGTAGCGGGAGCTAGAGATACGCAGTATTTT
CDR3aa: CASSLVAGARDTQYF

abundance: -
d_gene: TRBD1
j_gene: TRBJ1-5
v_gene: TRBV6-5
CDR3nt: TGTGCCAGCAGCAAGACAGGGGATCAGCCCCAGCATTTT
CDR3aa: CASSKTGDQPQHF

abundance: few
d_gene: TRBD2
j_gene: TRBJ2-3
v_gene: TRBV20-1
CDR3nt: TGCAGTGCTGTATCTTCGGGAGGATCCGGTAGCACAGATACGCAGTATTTT
CDR3aa: CSAVSSGGSGSTDTQYF

abundance: -
d_gene: -
j_gene: TRBJ2-7
v_gene: TRBV6-1
CDR3nt: TGTGCCGCAAGCTTAACGGGACCTACGGGGCAGTACTTC
CDR3aa: CAASLTGPTGQYF

abundance: -
d_gene: TRBD2
j_gene: TRBJ2-1
v_gene: TRBV20-1
CDR3nt: TGCAGTGCTAGTCGACTAGCGCGACGCACTAATGGTTACAATGAGCAGTTCTTC
CDR3aa: CSASRLARRTNGYNEQFF

abundance: few
d_gene: -
j_gene: TRBJ1-2
v_gene: TRBV13
CDR3nt: TGTGCCAGCAGCTTAGAGAAGGGCTATGGCTACACCTTC
CDR3aa: CASSLEKGYGYTF

abundance: -
d_gene: -
j_gene: TRBJ2-7
v_gene: TRBV20-1
CDR3nt: TGCAGTGCTAGGGTCCTACCTGGGCGGGGAAACGAGCAGTACTTC
CDR3aa: CSARVLPGRGNEQYF

abundance: few
d_gene: -
j_gene: TRBJ2-5
v_gene: TRBV2
CDR3nt: TGTGCCAGCAGTGAATCGCTCCAAGAGACCCAGTACTTC
CDR3aa: CASSESLQETQYF

abundance: -
d_gene: TRBD2
j_gene: TRBJ2-3
v_gene: TRBV5-6
CDR3nt: TGTGCCAGCAGCGTCGGGGGGATTAGCACAGATACGCAGTATTTT
CDR3aa: CASSVGGISTDTQYF

abundance: -
d_gene: -
j_gene: TRBJ2-7
v_gene: TRBV20-1
CDR3nt: TGCAGTGCTAGTTGGGCAGGAACCTTGAGCTCCTACGAGCAGTACTTC
CDR3aa: CSASWAGTLSSYEQYF

abundance: -
d_gene: TRBD2
j_gene: TRBJ2-7
v_gene: TRBV2
CDR3nt: TGTGCCAGCAGGCCGCCGGGACTAGCGGGAGTCTTCTCCTACGAGCAGTACTTC
CDR3aa: CASRPPGLAGVFSYEQYF

abundance: -
d_gene: -
j_gene: TRBJ2-7
v_gene: TRBV7-9
CDR3nt: TGTGCCAGCAGCTTAGCAGGGGGAGAGCAGTACTTC
CDR3aa: CASSLAGGEQYF

abundance: many
d_gene: TRBD1
j_gene: TRBJ2-1
v_gene: TRBV6-5
CDR3nt: TGTGCCAGCAGTTTGGACAGGGGAACACACAATGAGCAGTTCTTC
CDR3aa: CASSLDRGTHNEQFF

abundance: -
d_gene: -
j_gene: TRBJ1-1
v_gene: TRBV2
CDR3nt: TGTGCCAGCACCACGGACCCCCGCGACACTGAAGCTTTCTTT
CDR3aa: CASTTDPRDTEAFF

abundance: many
d_gene: -
j_gene: TRBJ1-5
v_gene: TRBV30
CDR3nt: TGTGCCTGGAGTGTAGAGTCCACAACTGGGCAGCCCCAGCATTTT
CDR3aa: CAWSVESTTGQPQHF